This TCR beta chain was captured by sequencing in a study of spatial heterogeneity in lung cancer. Turning to the study itself: The donor group consisted of 72 patients who had untreated, early-stage non-small cell lung cancer. Roughly two years after resection was the median timing of the follow-up PBMC samples, which were sequenced when available.

This clonotype was detected ten times or more. Stated time point: blood at routine non-recurrence follow-up after resection. Whole RNA was taken from tumor, nontumor lung or frozen PBMC; it was then sequenced unsorted. Individual TCR cDNA molecules each bore their own unique molecular identifier. TCRdb analysed the 5' RACE reads with MiXCR anew, one entry per CDR3 protein. The sample lists some 120,000 distinct CDR3 sequences, more than 10% occurring once. Germline CDR1 MDHEN, CDR2 SYDVKM. The ends were cut back, 4 bases at V and 4 bases at J, with 13 bases in the middle. This CDR3 contains 14 residues.

The specimen comprised PBMCs, sampled at follow-up. The origin of this receptor is a male donor with early-stage non-small cell lung cancer. V usage is TRBV28 and J usage is TRBJ1-2; tentative D call: TRBD1 (5 bases). The CDR3 sequence: CASSYPAGSYGYTF. CDR3 nucleotide sequence: TGTGCCAGCAGTTACCCGGCAGGGAGCTATGGCTACACCTTC.